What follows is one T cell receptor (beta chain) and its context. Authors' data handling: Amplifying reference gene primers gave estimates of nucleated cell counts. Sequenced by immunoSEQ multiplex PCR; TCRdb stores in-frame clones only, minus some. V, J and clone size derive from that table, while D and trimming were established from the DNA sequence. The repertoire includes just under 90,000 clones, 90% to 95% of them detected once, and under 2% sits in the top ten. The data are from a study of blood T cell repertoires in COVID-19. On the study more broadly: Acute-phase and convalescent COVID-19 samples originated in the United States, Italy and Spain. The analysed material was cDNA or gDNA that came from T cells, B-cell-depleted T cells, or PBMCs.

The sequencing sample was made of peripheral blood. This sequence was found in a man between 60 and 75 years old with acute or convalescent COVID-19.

Here the CDR3 DNA reads TGTGCCAGCAGTTACTCGATACAGGGCGGAGTGGAGTACTTC. It translates to CASSYSIQGGVEYF. The V gene is TRBV6-2 or TRBV6-3, the J gene TRBJ2-7; D perhaps matches TRBD1 (6 bases). Germline CDR1 and CDR2: MNHEY and SVGEGT. Trimming removed 0 bases at V and 11 bases at J, with 17 bases between. This CDR3 spans 14 amino acids.